This T cell receptor (beta chain) was identified during a study of cytomegalovirus exposure and HLA in healthy donors. Across the study: Of 398 genotyped donors, about 81% clustered with self-reported Caucasian donors.

A word on this clone: Antigen: not known.

Study-level results: V segments that were indistinguishable, TRBV6-2 and TRBV6-3 among them, were omitted from analysis. Versus the roughly 670-donor mean, an Asian-associated ancestry cluster reportedly showed fewer N-insertions in a later analysis.

The primer mix had 60 Vbeta and 13 Jbeta primers. Sequenced by immunoSEQ multiplex PCR; TCRdb stores in-frame clones only, minus some. The table has about 120,000 clones, 60% to 85% seen once; the top ten hold just over 1%. Germline CDR1 and CDR2: MNHNS and SASEGT. The CDR3 spans 15 residues. The J segment lost 3 bases and the V segment lost 5 bases, leaving 9 bases of the junction unmatched. Sequenced sample: PBMCs. The V call is TRBV6-1, the J call TRBJ2-7; 8 nucleotides align to TRBD2. This clonotype was obtained from a human donor in good health. The CDR3 nucleotides are TGTGCCAGCAGTTTCGGGGGGGCGGACCACTACGAGCAGTACTTC. Its protein is CASSFGGADHYEQYF.